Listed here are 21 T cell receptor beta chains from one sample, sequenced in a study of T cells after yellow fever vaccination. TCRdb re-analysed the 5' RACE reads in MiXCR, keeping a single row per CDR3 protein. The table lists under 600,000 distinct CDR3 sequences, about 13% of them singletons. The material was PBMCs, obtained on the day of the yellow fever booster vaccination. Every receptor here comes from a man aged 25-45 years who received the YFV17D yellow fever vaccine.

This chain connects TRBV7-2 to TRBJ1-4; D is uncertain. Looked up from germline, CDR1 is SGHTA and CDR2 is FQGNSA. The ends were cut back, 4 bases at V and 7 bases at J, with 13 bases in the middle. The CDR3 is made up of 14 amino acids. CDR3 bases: TGTGCCAGCAGCTCCACGATGGGCGGTGAAAAACTGTTTTTT. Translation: CASSSTMGGEKLFF.

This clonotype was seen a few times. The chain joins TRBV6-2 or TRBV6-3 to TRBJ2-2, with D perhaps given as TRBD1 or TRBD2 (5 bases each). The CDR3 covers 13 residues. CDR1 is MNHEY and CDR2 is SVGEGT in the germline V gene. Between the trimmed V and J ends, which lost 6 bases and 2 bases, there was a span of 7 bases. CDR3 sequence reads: CASRRDNTGELFF. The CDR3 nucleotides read TGTGCCAGCAGGAGGGACAACACCGGGGAGCTGTTTTTT.

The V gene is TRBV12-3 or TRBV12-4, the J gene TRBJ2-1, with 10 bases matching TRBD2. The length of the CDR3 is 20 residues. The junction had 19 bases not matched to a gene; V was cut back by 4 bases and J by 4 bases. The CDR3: CASSYRMGSSGSPRYNEQFF. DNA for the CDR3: TGTGCCAGCAGTTATCGAATGGGTTCTAGCGGGAGCCCCAGGTACAATGAGCAGTTCTTC.

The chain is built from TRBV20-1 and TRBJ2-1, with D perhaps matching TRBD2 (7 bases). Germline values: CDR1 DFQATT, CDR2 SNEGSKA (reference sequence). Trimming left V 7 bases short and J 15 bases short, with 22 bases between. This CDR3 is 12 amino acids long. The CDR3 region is CSVLPGGARVFF. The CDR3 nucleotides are TGCAGTGTCCTACCTGGGGGGGCACGGGTGTTCTTC.

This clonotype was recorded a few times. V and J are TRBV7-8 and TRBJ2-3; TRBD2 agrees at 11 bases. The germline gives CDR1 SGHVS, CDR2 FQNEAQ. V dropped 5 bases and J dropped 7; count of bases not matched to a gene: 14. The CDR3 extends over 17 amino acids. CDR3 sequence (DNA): TGTGCCAGCAGCGCGAGAACCACTAGCGGGAGTAGTCATACGCAGTATTTT. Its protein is CASSARTTSGSSHTQYF.

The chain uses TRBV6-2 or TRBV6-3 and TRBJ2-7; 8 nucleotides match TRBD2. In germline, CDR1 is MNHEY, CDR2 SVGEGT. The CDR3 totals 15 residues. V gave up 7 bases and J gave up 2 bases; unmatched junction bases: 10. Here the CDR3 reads CASTSRGGPTYEQYF. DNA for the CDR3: TGTGCCAGCACCTCCCGCGGGGGGCCTACCTACGAGCAGTACTTC.

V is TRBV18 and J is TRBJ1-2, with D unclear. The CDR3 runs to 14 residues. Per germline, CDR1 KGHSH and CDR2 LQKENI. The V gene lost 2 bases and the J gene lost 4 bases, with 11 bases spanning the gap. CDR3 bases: TGTGCCAGCTCACCAGAGTCATCCGGCTATGGCTACACCTTC. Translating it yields CASSPESSGYGYTF.

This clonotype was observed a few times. As DNA, the CDR3 is TGCGCCAGCAGCCAAGATGGGACTAGCAGGGAGCAGTACTTC. Its protein is CASSQDGTSREQYF. The chain joins TRBV4-3 to TRBJ2-7; 9 bases map to TRBD2. The germline gives CDR1 LGHNA, CDR2 YSLEER. The junction had 4 bases not matched to a gene; V was cut back by 0 bases and J by 7 bases. The CDR3 sequence is 14 residues long.

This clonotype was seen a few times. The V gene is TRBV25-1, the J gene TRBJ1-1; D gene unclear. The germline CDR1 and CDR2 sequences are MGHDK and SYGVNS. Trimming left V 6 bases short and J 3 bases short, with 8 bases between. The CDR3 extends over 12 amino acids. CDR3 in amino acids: CASSWRDTEAFF. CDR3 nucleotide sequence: TGTGCCAGCAGCTGGCGGGACACTGAAGCTTTCTTT.

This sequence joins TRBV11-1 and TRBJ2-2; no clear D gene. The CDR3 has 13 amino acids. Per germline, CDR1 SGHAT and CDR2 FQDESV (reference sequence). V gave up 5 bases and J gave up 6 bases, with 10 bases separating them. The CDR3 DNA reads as TGTGCCAGCAGCCTCTATAAGGCCGGGGAGCTGTTTTTT. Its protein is CASSLYKAGELFF.

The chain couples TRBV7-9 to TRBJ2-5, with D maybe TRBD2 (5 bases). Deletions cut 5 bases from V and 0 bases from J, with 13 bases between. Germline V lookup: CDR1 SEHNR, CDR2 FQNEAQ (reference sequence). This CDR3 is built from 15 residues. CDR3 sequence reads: CASSPGVAYQETQYF. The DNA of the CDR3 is TGTGCCAGCAGCCCCGGGGTTGCCTACCAAGAGACCCAGTACTTC.

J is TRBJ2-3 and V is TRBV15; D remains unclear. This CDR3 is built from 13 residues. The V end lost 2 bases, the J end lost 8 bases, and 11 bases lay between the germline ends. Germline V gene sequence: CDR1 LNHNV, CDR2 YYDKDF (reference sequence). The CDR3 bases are TGTGCCACCAGCAGAACGGTGGAGAGTACGCAGTATTTT. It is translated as CATSRTVESTQYF.

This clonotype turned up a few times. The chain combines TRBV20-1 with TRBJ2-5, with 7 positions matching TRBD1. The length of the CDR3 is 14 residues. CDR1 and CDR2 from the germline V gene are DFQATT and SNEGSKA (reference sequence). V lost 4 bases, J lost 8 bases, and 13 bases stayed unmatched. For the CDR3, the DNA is TGCAGTGCTACTCGACAGGGAGCAACCTTAACCCAGTACTTC. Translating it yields CSATRQGATLTQYF.

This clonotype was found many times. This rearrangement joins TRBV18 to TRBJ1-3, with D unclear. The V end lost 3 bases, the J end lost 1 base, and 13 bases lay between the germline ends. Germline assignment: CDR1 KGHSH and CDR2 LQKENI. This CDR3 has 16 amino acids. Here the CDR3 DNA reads TGTGCCAGCTCACCGCCGGGTCCTACGTCTGGAAACACCATATATTTT. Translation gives CASSPPGPTSGNTIYF.

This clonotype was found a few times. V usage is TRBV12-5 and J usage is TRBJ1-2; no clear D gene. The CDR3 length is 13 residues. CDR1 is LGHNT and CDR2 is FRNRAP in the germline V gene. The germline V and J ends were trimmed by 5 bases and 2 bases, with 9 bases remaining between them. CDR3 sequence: CASGAQRNYGYTF. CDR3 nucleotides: TGTGCTAGTGGTGCCCAACGGAACTATGGCTACACCTTC. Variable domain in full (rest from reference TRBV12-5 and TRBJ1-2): DARVTQTPRHKVTEMGQEVTMRCQPILGHNTVFWYRQTMMQGLELLAYFRNRAPLDDSGMPKDRFSAEMPDATLATLKIQPSEPRDSAVYFCASGAQRNYGYTFGSGTRLTVV.

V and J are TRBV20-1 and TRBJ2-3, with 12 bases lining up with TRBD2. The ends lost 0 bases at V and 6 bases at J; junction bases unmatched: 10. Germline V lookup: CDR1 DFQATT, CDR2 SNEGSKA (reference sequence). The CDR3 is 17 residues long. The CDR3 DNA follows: TGCAGTGCTAGAGATCTGATCGGACTAGCGGGGTCGGATACGCAGTATTTT. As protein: CSARDLIGLAGSDTQYF.

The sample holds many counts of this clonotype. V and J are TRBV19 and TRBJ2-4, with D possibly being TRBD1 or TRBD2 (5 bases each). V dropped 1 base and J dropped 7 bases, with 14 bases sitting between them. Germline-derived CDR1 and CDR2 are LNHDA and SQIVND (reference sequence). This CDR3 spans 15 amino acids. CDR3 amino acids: CASSIGRDLRNIQYF. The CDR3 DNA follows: TGTGCCAGTAGTATAGGCCGGGACCTCAGGAACATTCAGTACTTC.

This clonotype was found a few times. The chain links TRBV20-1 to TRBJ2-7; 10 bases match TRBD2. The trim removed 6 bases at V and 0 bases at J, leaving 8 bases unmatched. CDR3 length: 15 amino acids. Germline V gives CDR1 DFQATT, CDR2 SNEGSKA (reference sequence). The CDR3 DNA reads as TGCAGTGCCCCCCCCTCTAGCGGGAGCTCCTACGAGCAGTACTTC. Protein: CSAPPSSGSSYEQYF.

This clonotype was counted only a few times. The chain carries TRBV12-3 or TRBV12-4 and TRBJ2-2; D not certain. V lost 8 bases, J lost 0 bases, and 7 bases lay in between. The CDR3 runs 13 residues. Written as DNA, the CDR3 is TGTGCCAGCCATACAACGAACACCGGGGAGCTGTTTTTT. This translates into CASHTTNTGELFF.

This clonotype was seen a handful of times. The CDR3 DNA follows: TGCGCCAGCACGAGACAGGATTACTCTGGGGCCAACGTCCTGACTTTC. It codes for CASTRQDYSGANVLTF. The rearrangement uses TRBV5-1 and TRBJ2-6; maybe TRBD1 (6 bases). V dropped 6 bases and J dropped 0 bases, with 13 bases sitting between them. In germline, CDR1 is SGHRS, CDR2 YFSETQ. This CDR3 comprises 16 residues.

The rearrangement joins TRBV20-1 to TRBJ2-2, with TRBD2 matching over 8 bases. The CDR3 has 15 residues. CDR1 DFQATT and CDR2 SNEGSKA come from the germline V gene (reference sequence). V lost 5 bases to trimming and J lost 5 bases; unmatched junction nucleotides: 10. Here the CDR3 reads CSAPFSGRGTGELFF. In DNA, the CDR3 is TGCAGTGCTCCCTTTTCCGGGAGGGGTACCGGGGAGCTGTTTTTT.